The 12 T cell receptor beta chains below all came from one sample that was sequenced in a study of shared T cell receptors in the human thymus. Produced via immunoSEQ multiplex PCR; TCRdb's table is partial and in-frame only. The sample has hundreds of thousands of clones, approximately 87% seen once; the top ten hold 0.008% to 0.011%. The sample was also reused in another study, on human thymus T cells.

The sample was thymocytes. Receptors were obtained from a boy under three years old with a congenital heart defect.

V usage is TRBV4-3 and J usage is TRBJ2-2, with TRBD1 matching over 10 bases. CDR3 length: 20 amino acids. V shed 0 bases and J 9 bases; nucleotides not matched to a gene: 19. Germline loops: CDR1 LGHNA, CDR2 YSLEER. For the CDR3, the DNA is TGCGCCAGCAGCCAAGAGCATCACTGCCGGGACAGGGGAGGTTGGAGGGAGCTGTTTTTT. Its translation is CASSQEHHCRDRGGWRELFF.

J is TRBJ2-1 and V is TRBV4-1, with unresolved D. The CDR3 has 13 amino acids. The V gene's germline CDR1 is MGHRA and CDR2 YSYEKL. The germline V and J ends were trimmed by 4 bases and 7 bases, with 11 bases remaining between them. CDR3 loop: CASSRPLPNEQFF. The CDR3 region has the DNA TGCGCCAGCAGCCGCCCTCTACCTAATGAGCAGTTCTTC.

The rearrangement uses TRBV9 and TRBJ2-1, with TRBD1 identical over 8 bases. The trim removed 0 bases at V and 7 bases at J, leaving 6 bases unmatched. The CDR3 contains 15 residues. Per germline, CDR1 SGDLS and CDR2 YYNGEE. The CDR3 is CASSVEQGVWNEQFF. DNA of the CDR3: TGTGCCAGCAGCGTAGAACAGGGGGTTTGGAATGAGCAGTTCTTC.

CDR3: CASSYSTGPFNEKLFF. CDR3 in DNA: TGTGCCAGCAGTTACTCTACAGGGCCCTTCAATGAAAAACTGTTTTTT. This chain connects TRBV6-6 to TRBJ1-4; D is possibly TRBD1 (6 bases). The CDR3 is 16 residues long. V gave up 0 bases and J gave up 5 bases, with 13 bases separating them. CDR1 is MNHNY and CDR2 is SVGAGI in the germline V gene (reference sequence).

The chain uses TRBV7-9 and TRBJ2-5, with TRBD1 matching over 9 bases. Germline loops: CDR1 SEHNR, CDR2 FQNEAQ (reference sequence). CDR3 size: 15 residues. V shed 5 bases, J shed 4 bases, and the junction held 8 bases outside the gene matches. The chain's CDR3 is CASSRYRGQRETQYF. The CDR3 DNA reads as TGTGCCAGCAGCCGATACAGGGGGCAACGAGAGACCCAGTACTTC.

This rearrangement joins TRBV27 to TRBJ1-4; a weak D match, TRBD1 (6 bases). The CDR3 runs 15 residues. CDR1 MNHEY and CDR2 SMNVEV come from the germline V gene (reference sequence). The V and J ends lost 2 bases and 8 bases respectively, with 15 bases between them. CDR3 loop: CASSLGAGEGEKLFF. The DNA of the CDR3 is TGTGCCAGCAGTTTAGGGGCAGGGGAGGGGGAAAAACTGTTTTTT.

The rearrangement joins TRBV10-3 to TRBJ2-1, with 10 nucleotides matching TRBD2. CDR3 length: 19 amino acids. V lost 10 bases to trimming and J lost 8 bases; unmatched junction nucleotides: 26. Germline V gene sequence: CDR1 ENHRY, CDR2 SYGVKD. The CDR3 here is CATDPRRRGVSGRADEQFF. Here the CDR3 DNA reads TGTGCCACCGACCCCCGCAGGAGGGGGGTGAGCGGGAGGGCCGATGAGCAGTTCTTC.

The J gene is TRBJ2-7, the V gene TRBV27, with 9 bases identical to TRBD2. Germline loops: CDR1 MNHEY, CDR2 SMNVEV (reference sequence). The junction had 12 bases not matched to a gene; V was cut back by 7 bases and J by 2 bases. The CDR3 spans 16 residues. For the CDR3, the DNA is TGTGCCAGCACCCCCAGGATAGCGGGGGCGCCCTACGAGCAGTACTTC. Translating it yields CASTPRIAGAPYEQYF.

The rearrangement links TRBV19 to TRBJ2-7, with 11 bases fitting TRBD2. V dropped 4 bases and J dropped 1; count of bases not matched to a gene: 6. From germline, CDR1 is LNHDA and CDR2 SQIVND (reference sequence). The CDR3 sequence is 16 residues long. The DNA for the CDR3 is TGTGCCAGTAGTACGGAGGGACTAGCGGAGTCCTACGAGCAGTACTTC. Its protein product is CASSTEGLAESYEQYF. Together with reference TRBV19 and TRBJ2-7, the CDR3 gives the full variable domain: DGGITQSPKYLFRKEGQNVTLSCEQNLNHDAMYWYRQDPGQGLRLIYYSQIVNDFQKGDIAEGYSVSREKKESFPLTVTSAQKNPTAFYLCASSTEGLAESYEQYFGPGTRLTVT.

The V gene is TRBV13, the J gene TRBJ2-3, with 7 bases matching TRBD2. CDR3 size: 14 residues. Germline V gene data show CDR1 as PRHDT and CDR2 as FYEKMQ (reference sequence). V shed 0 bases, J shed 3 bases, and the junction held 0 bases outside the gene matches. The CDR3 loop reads CASSLGGGTDTQYF. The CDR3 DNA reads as TGTGCCAGCAGCTTAGGGGGGGGGACAGATACGCAGTATTTT.

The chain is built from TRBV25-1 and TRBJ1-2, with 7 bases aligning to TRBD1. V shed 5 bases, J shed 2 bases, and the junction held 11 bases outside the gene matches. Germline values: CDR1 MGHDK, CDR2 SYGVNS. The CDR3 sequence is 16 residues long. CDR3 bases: TGTGCCAGCAGTAAATCGGGACAGAACCAGAACTATGGCTACACCTTC. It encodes CASSKSGQNQNYGYTF.

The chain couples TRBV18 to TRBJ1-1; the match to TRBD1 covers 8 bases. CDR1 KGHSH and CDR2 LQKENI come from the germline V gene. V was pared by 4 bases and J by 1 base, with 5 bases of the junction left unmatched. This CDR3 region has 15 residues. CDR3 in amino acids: CASSQPGTGNTEAFF. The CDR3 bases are TGTGCCAGCTCACAACCCGGGACAGGGAACACTGAAGCTTTCTTT.